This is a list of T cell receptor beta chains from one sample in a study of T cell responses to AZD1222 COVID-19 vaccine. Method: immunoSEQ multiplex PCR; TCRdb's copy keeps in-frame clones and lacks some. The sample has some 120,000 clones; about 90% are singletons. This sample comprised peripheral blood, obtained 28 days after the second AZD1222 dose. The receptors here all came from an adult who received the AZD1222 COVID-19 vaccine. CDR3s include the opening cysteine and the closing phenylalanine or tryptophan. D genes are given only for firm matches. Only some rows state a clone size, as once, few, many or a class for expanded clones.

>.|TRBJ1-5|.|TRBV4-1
CASSQGGNQPQHF
TGCGCCAGCAGCCAGGGGGGCAATCAGCCCCAGCATTTT
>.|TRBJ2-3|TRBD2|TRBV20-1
CSASGLAGITDTQYF
TGCAGTGCTAGTGGACTAGCGGGAATCACAGATACGCAGTATTTT
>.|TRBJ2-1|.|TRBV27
CASSYGGGSEQFF
TGTGCCAGCAGTTATGGTGGGGGCAGCGAGCAGTTCTTC
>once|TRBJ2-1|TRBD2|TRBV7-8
CASSLASGPFNEQFF
TGTGCCAGCAGCTTAGCTAGCGGGCCCTTCAATGAGCAGTTCTTC
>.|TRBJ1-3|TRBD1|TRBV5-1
CASSAGTVSGNTIYF
TGCGCCAGCAGCGCCGGGACAGTCTCTGGAAACACCATATATTTT
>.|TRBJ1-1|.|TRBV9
CASSPRTTLNTEAFF
TGTGCCAGCAGCCCCCGCACAACCCTGAACACTGAAGCTTTCTTT
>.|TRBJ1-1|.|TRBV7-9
CASSLSLGPITEAFF
TGTGCCAGCAGCTTAAGTCTGGGTCCGATCACTGAAGCTTTCTTT
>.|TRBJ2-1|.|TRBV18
CASSPTTENNEQFF
TGTGCCAGCTCACCAACTACAGAGAACAATGAGCAGTTCTTC
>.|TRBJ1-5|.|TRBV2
CASSPGIPNNQPQHF
TGTGCCAGCAGTCCCGGGATTCCCAACAATCAGCCCCAGCATTTT
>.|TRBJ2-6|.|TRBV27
CASRPAGANVLTF
TGTGCCAGCAGGCCGGCCGGGGCCAACGTCCTGACTTTC
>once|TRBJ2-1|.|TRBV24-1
CATSDWVPGTYNEQFF
TGTGCCACCAGTGATTGGGTCCCCGGGACCTACAATGAGCAGTTCTTC
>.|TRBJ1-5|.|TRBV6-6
CASSYEGLQAQHF
TGTGCCAGCAGTTACGAGGGGTTACAGGCCCAGCATTTT
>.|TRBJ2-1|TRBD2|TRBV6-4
CASKGLAEANEQFF
TGTGCCAGCAAAGGACTAGCGGAGGCCAATGAGCAGTTCTTC
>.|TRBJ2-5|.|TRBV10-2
CASSDRPLQETQYF
TGCGCCAGCAGTGACAGGCCATTGCAAGAGACCCAGTACTTC
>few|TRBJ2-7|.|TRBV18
CASSTQGFEQYF
TGTGCCAGCTCTACCCAAGGGTTCGAGCAGTACTTC
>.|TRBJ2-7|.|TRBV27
CASSLGQASYEQYF
TGTGCCAGCAGTTTAGGGCAGGCCAGCTACGAGCAGTACTTC
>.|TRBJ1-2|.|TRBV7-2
CASSLQNPYGYTF
TGTGCCAGCAGCTTACAGAATCCCTATGGCTACACCTTC
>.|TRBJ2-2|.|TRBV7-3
CASSFKRVGAPTGELFF
TGTGCCAGCAGCTTTAAAAGGGTTGGGGCGCCGACCGGGGAGCTGTTTTTT
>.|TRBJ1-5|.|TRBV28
CASCLERGVTYQPQHF
TGTGCCAGCTGCCTCGAACGGGGCGTTACTTATCAGCCCCAGCATTTT
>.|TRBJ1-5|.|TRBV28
CASSSLPQPQHF
TGTGCCAGCAGTTCCCTACCTCAGCCCCAGCATTTT
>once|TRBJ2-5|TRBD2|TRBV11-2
CASSSSVSKREYQETQYF
TGTGCCAGCAGCTCCTCGGTCTCCAAGCGGGAGTACCAAGAGACCCAGTACTTC
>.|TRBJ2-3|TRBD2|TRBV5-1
CASSLGVGRAADTQYF
TGCGCCAGCAGCTTGGGAGTCGGGAGGGCGGCAGATACGCAGTATTTT
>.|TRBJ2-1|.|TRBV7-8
CASSLEGLKNYNEQFF
TGTGCCAGCAGCTTAGAGGGACTCAAGAACTACAATGAGCAGTTCTTC
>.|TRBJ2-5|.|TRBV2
CASRRDQETQYF
TGTGCCAGCCGGCGGGACCAAGAGACCCAGTACTTC
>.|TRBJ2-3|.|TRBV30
CAWTRILRDTQYF
TGTGCCTGGACCAGAATTTTGAGAGATACGCAGTATTTT
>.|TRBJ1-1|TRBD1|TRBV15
CATSRDWAGGTNTEAFF
TGTGCCACCAGCAGAGATTGGGCAGGGGGGACGAACACTGAAGCTTTCTTT
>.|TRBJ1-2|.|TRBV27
CASSARGVSYGYTF
TGTGCCAGCAGTGCGCGCGGGGTTAGCTATGGCTACACCTTC
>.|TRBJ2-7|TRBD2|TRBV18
CASSPSGRKGYEQYF
TGTGCCAGCTCACCGTCCGGGAGGAAGGGCTACGAGCAGTACTTC
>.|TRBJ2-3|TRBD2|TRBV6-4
CASSDLAGEGTDTQYF
TGTGCCAGCAGTGATTTAGCGGGAGAGGGCACAGATACGCAGTATTTT
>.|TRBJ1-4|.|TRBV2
CASSVGSPNEKLFF
TGTGCCAGCAGTGTAGGGTCCCCGAATGAAAAACTGTTTTTT
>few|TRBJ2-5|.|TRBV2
CASTRIRQETQYF
TGTGCCAGCACCCGAATAAGACAAGAGACCCAGTACTTC
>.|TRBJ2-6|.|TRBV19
CASSTVSGFSGANVLTF
TGTGCCAGTAGTACGGTCTCGGGGTTCTCTGGGGCCAACGTCCTGACTTTC
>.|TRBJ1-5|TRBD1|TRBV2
CASNTQGRSDQPQHF
TGTGCCAGCAACACACAGGGGCGGTCGGATCAGCCCCAGCATTTT
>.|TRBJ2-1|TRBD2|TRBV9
CASSVEWLAGDNEQFF
TGTGCCAGCAGCGTTGAGTGGCTAGCGGGAGACAATGAGCAGTTCTTC
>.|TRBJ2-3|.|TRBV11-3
CASSLTVGRDGDTQYF
TGTGCCAGCAGCTTAACGGTTGGAAGGGATGGAGATACGCAGTATTTT
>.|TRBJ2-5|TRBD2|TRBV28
CASSPRVSGSRETQYF
TGTGCCAGCAGTCCAAGGGTTAGCGGGAGTCGGGAGACCCAGTACTTC
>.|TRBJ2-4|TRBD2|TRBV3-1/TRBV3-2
CASSQPGGTSGTAKNIQYF
TGTGCCAGCAGCCAACCCGGGGGGACTAGCGGGACAGCCAAAAACATTCAGTACTTC
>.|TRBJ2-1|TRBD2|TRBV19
CASSMDSGIDYNEQFF
TGTGCCAGTAGTATGGATAGCGGGATTGATTACAATGAGCAGTTCTTC
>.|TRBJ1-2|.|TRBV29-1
CSVLRENYGYTF
TGCAGCGTTTTGCGAGAAAACTATGGCTACACCTTC
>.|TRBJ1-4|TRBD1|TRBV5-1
CASSSAGTGNEKLFF
TGCGCCAGCAGCTCCGCCGGGACAGGGAATGAAAAACTGTTTTTT
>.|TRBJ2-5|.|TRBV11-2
CASRPQTTQETQYF
TGTGCCAGCAGACCCCAGACTACCCAAGAGACCCAGTACTTC
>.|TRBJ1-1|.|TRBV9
CASSIGRGMNTEAFF
TGTGCCAGCAGCATCGGGCGAGGGATGAACACTGAAGCTTTCTTT
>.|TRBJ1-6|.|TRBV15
CATSRDISNSPLHF
TGTGCCACCAGCAGAGATATCAGCAATTCACCCCTCCACTTT
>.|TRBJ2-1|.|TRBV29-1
CSVDGGTYNEQFF
TGCAGCGTTGACGGCGGGACGTACAATGAGCAGTTCTTC
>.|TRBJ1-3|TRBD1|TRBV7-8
CASSLDQGAGNTIYF
TGTGCCAGCAGCTTAGACCAGGGGGCTGGAAACACCATATATTTT
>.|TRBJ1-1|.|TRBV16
CASSRNTGEAFF
TGTGCCAGCAGCCGCAACACAGGGGAAGCTTTCTTT
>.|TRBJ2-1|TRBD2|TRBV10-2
CASTDLAGGSYNEQFF
TGCGCCAGCACGGATTTAGCGGGAGGCTCCTACAATGAGCAGTTCTTC
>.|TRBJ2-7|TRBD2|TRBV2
CASTGLAGGEQYF
TGTGCCAGCACCGGACTAGCGGGAGGAGAGCAGTACTTC
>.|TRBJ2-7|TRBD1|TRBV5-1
CASSSRQGTDYEQYF
TGCGCCAGCAGCTCACGACAGGGGACCGACTACGAGCAGTACTTC